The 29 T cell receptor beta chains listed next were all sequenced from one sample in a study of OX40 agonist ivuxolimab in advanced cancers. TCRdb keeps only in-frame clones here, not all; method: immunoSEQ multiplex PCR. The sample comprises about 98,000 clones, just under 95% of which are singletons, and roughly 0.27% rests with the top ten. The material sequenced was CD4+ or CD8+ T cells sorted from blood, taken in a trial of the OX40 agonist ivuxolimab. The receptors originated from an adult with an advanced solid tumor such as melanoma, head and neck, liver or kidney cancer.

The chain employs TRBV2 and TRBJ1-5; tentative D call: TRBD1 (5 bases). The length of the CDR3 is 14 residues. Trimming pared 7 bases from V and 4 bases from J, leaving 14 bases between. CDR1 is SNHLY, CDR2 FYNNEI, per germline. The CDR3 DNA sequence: TGTGCCAGCACACCGACAGCAACGAATCAGCCCCAGCATTTT. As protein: CASTPTATNQPQHF. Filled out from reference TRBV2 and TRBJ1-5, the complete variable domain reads EPEVTQTPSHQVTQMGQEVILRCVPISNHLYFYWYRQILGQKVEFLVSFYNNEISEKSEIFDDQFSVERPDGSNFTLKIRSTKLEDSAMYFCASTPTATNQPQHFGDGTRLSIL.

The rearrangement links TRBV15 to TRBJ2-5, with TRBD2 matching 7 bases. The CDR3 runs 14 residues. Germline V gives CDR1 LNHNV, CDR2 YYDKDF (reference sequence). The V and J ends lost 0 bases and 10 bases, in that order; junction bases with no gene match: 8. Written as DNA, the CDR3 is TGTGCCACCAGCAGAGATCCGGGGGGAGGGCTCCAGTACTTC. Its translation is CATSRDPGGGLQYF.

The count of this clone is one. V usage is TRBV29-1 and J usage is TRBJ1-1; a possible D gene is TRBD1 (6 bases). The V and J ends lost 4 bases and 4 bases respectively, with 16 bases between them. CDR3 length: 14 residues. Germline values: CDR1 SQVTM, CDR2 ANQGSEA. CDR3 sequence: CSVGIRGIGTEAFF. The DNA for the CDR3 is TGCAGCGTTGGGATCAGGGGCATCGGCACTGAAGCTTTCTTT.

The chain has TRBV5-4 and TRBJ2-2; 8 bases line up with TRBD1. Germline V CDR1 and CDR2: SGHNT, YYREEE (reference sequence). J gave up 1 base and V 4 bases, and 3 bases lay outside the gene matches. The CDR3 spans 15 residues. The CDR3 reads CASSRDRRNTGELFF. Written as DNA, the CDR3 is TGTGCCAGCAGCCGGGACAGGAGGAACACCGGGGAGCTGTTTTTT. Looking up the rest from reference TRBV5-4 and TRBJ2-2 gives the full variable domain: ETGVTQSPTHLIKTRGQQVTLRCSSQSGHNTVSWYQQALGQGPQFIFQYYREEENGRGNFPPRFSGLQFPNYSSELNVNALELDDSALYLCASSRDRRNTGELFFGEGSRLTVL.

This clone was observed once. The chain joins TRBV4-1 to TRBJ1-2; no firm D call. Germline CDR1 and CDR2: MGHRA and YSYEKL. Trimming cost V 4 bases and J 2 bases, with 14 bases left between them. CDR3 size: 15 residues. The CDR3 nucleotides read TGCGCCAGCAGCCTCCCCCCTCCGGAGAACTATGGCTACACCTTC. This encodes CASSLPPPENYGYTF.

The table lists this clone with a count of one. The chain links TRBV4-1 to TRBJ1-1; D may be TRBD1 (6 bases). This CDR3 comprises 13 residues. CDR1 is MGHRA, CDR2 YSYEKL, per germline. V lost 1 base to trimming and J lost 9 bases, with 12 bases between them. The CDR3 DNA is TGCGCCAGCAGCCAAGTGGCCCGGGGGCAAGCTTTCTTT. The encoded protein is CASSQVARGQAFF.

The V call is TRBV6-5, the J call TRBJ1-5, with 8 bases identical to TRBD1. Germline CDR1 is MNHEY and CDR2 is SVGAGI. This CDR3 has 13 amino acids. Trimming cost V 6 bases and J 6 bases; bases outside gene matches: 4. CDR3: CASRRQGTQPQHF. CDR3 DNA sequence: TGTGCCAGCAGAAGACAGGGGACTCAGCCCCAGCATTTT.

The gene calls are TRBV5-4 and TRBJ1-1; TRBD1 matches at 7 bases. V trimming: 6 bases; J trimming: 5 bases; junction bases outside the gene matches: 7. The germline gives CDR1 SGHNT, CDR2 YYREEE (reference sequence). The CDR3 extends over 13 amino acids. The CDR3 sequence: CASTRTGETEAFF. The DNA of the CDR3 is TGTGCCAGCACCAGGACAGGAGAAACTGAAGCTTTCTTT.

The CDR3 sequence is CASSVGGSNTEAFF. CDR3 DNA sequence: TGTGCCAGCAGCGTAGGCGGGAGTAACACTGAAGCTTTCTTT. This chain connects TRBV9 to TRBJ1-1, with D unclear. CDR1 is SGDLS and CDR2 is YYNGEE in the germline V gene. Trimming removed 0 bases from V and 2 bases from J, with 8 bases in between. This CDR3 contains 14 residues.

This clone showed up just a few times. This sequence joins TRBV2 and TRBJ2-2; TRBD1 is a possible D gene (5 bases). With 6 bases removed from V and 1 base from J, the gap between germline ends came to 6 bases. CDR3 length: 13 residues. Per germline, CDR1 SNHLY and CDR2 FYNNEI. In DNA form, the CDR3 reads TGTGCCAGCAGCAGGGAGAACACCGGGGAGCTGTTTTTT. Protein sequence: CASSRENTGELFF.

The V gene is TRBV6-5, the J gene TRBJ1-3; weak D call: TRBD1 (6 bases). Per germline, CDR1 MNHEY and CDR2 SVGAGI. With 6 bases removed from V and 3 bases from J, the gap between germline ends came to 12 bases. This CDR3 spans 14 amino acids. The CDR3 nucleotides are TGTGCCAGCAGCCCCACAGGGATTGGAAACACCATATATTTT. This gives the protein CASSPTGIGNTIYF.

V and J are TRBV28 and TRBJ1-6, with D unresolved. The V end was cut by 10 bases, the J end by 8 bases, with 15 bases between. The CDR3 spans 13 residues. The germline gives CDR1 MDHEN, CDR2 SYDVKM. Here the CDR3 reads CAISLVGDSPLHF. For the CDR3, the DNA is TGTGCCATTAGCTTGGTAGGTGATTCACCCCTCCACTTT.

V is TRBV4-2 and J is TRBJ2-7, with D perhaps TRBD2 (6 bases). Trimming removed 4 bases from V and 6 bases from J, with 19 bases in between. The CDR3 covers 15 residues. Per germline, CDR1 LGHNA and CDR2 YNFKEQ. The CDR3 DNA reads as TGTGCCAGCAGCCGGGATCAGACCTTGGGAGGCGAGCAGTACTTC. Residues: CASSRDQTLGGEQYF.

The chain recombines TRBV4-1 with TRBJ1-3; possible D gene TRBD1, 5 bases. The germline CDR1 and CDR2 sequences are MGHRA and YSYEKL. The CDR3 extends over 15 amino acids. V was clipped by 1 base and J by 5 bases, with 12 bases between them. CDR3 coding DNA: TGCGCCAGCAGCCAAGCCAACAGGTTTAGAAACACCATATATTTT. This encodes CASSQANRFRNTIYF.

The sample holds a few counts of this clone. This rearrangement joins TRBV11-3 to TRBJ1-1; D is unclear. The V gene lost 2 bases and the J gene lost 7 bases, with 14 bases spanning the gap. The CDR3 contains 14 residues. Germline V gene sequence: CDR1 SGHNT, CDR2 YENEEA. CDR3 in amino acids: CASSLLNGGREAFF. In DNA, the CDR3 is TGTGCCAGCAGCTTACTTAATGGAGGGCGTGAAGCTTTCTTT.

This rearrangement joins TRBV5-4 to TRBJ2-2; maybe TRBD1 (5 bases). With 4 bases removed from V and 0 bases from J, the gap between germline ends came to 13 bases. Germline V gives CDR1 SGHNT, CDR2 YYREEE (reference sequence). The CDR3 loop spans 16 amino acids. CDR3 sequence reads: CASSRKGRTNTGELFF. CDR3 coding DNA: TGTGCCAGCAGCCGGAAGGGGCGGACGAACACCGGGGAGCTGTTTTTT. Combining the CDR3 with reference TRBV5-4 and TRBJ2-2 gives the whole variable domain ETGVTQSPTHLIKTRGQQVTLRCSSQSGHNTVSWYQQALGQGPQFIFQYYREEENGRGNFPPRFSGLQFPNYSSELNVNALELDDSALYLCASSRKGRTNTGELFFGEGSRLTVL.

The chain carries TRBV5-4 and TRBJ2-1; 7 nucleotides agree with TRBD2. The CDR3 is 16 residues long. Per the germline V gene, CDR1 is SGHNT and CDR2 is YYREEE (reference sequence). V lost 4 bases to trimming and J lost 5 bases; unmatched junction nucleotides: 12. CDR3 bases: TGTGCCAGCAGCCCGTCCCAGCGGGGTTGGGACAATGAGCAGTTCTTC. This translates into CASSPSQRGWDNEQFF.

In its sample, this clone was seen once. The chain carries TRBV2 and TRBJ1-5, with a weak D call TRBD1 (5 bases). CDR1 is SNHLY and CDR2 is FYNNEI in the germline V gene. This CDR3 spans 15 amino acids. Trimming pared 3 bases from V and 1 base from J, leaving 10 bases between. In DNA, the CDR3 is TGTGCCAGCAGTGACAGGGTGGGCAGCAATCAGCCCCAGCATTTT. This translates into CASSDRVGSNQPQHF. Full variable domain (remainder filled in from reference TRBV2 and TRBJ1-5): EPEVTQTPSHQVTQMGQEVILRCVPISNHLYFYWYRQILGQKVEFLVSFYNNEISEKSEIFDDQFSVERPDGSNFTLKIRSTKLEDSAMYFCASSDRVGSNQPQHFGDGTRLSIL.

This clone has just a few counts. CDR3 nucleotide sequence: TGTGCCAGCAGTGAAGCGCAACATCCGCCCCAGCATTTT. Its translation is CASSEAQHPPQHF. The chain is built from TRBV6-1 and TRBJ1-5; no clear D. The CDR3 extends over 13 amino acids. V lost 0 bases to trimming and J lost 9 bases, with 9 bases between them. Per the germline V gene, CDR1 is MNHNS and CDR2 is SASEGT.

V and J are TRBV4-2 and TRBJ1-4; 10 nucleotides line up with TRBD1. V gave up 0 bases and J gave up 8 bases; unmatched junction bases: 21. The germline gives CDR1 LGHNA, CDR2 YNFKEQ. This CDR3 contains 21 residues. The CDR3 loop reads CASSQEPGTSYGTGVGEKLFF. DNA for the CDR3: TGTGCCAGCAGCCAAGAGCCCGGGACATCATACGGGACAGGGGTGGGGGAAAAACTGTTTTTT.

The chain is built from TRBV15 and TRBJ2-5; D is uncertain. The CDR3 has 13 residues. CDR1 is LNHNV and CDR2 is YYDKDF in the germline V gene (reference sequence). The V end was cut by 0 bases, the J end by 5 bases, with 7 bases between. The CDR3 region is CATSRDEEETQYF. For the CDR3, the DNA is TGTGCCACCAGCAGAGATGAAGAGGAGACCCAGTACTTC.

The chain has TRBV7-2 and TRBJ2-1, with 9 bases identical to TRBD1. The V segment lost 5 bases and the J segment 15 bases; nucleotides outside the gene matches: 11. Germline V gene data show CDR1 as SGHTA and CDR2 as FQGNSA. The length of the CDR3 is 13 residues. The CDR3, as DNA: TGTGCCAGCAGCCTGGGGACAGGGCTGAAGGCGTTCTTC. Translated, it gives CASSLGTGLKAFF.

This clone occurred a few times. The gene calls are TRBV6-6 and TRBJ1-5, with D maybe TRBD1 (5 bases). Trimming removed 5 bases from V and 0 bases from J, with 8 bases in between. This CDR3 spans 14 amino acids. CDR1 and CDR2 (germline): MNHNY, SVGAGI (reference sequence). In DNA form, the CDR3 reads TGTGCCAGCAGTCCCAGGGATAGCAATCAGCCCCAGCATTTT. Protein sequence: CASSPRDSNQPQHF.

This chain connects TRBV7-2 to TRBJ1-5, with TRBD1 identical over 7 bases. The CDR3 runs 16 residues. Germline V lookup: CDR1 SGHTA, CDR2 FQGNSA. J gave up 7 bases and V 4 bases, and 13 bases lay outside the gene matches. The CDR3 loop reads CASSSVRTGLGQPQHF. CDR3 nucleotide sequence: TGTGCCAGCAGCTCCGTAAGGACAGGATTGGGCCAGCCCCAGCATTTT. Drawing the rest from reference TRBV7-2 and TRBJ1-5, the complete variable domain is GAGVSQSPSNKVTEKGKDVELRCDPISGHTALYWYRQSLGQGLEFLIYFQGNSAPDKSGLPSDRFSAERTGGSVSTLTIQRTQQEDSAVYLCASSSVRTGLGQPQHFGDGTRLSIL.

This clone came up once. The CDR3 coding sequence is TGTGCCAGCAGCGTAGCGGGAGGGTACGAGCAGTACGTC. Protein sequence: CASSVAGGYEQYV. The chain combines TRBV11-2 with TRBJ2-7, with TRBD2 matching 11 bases. This CDR3 comprises 13 residues. In germline, CDR1 is SGHAT, CDR2 FQNNGV. J was trimmed by 4 bases and V by 5 bases; bases with no gene match: 1.

The CDR3 protein is CASGRGGTDTQYF. Written as DNA, the CDR3 is TGTGCTAGTGGTAGGGGGGGGACAGATACGCAGTATTTT. V usage is TRBV12-5 and J usage is TRBJ2-3, with TRBD2 as a possible D gene (7 bases). Trimming stripped 5 bases from V and 3 bases from J, with 9 bases between. CDR1 is LGHNT and CDR2 is FRNRAP in the germline V gene. The CDR3 totals 13 residues.

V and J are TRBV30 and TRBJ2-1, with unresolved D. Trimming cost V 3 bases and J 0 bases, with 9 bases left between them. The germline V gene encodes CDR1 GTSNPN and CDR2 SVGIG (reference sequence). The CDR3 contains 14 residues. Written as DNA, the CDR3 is TGTGCCTGGAGGAGTTTAGGCTCCTACAATGAGCAGTTCTTC. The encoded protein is CAWRSLGSYNEQFF.

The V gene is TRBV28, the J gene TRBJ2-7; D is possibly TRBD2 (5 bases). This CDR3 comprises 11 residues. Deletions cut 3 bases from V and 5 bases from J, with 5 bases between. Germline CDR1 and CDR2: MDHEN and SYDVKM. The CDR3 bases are TGTGCCAGCAGTTTGCGGGACGAGCAGTACTTC. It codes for CASSLRDEQYF.

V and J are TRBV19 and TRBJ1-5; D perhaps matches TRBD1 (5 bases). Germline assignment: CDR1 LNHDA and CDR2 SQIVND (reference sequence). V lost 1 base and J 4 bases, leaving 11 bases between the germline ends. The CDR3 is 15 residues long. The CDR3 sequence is CASSIAGTPNQPQHF. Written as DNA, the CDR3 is TGTGCCAGTAGTATAGCTGGGACCCCTAATCAGCCCCAGCATTTT. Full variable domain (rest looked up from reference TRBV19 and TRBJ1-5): DGGITQSPKYLFRKEGQNVTLSCEQNLNHDAMYWYRQDPGQGLRLIYYSQIVNDFQKGDIAEGYSVSREKKESFPLTVTSAQKNPTAFYLCASSIAGTPNQPQHFGDGTRLSIL.